The rows below give T cell receptor beta chains drawn from one sample of a study of CD8+CD57+ T cells in acquired aplastic anemia. MiXCR, applied by TCRdb to the reads, yields one record per CDR3 protein. This sample yields 400,000 to 450,000 distinct CDR3 sequences, of which 65% to 80% are seen a single time; approximately 3.9% belongs to the top ten. Sequencing was performed on sorted CD4+, CD8+, or CD8+CD57+ T cells (not recorded which) from PBMCs. Receptors originate from a human donor in good health, serving as a control. CDR3s include the opening cysteine and the closing phenylalanine or tryptophan. Each record gives: CDR3 DNA, CDR3 protein, clone size, J gene, D gene, V gene. A D gene is named only where the DNA matches it firmly. Size values are once, few and many counts, or a class for expanded clones, and some rows have none.

CDR3nt: TGTGCCAGCAACGGACTATGGGACACCCAAGAGACCCAGTACTTC; CDR3aa: CASNGLWDTQETQYF; abundance: NA; j_gene: TRBJ2-5; d_gene: NA; v_gene: TRBV6-6
CDR3nt: TGTGCCAGTCGAGAGACAGGGGTTCTCGGCTATGGCTACACCTTC; CDR3aa: CASRETGVLGYGYTF; abundance: NA; j_gene: TRBJ1-2; d_gene: TRBD1; v_gene: TRBV6-2/TRBV6-3
CDR3nt: TGCAGTGCGTCCCCGACTAGCGGGAGCTACAATGAGCAGTTCTTC; CDR3aa: CSASPTSGSYNEQFF; abundance: few; j_gene: TRBJ2-1; d_gene: TRBD2; v_gene: TRBV20-1
CDR3nt: TGCAGTGCTAGGGGACAGGGCCCAAATCAGCCCCAGCATTTT; CDR3aa: CSARGQGPNQPQHF; abundance: NA; j_gene: TRBJ1-5; d_gene: TRBD1; v_gene: TRBV20-1
CDR3nt: TGTGCCAGCAGAAGGGACGGAAGATCAACCGGGGAGCTGTTTTTT; CDR3aa: CASRRDGRSTGELFF; abundance: NA; j_gene: TRBJ2-2; d_gene: NA; v_gene: TRBV5-4
CDR3nt: TGTGCCAGTAGTATGACCCTCGACAGGCCCCGAGCTAACTATGGCTACACCTTC; CDR3aa: CASSMTLDRPRANYGYTF; abundance: many; j_gene: TRBJ1-2; d_gene: NA; v_gene: TRBV19
CDR3nt: TGCAGTGCTAGAGATAACGATAACGTAGGGGGGGAGGGCACTGAAGCCTTCTTT; CDR3aa: CSARDNDNVGGEGTEAFF; abundance: NA; j_gene: TRBJ1-1; d_gene: NA; v_gene: TRBV20-1
CDR3nt: TGCAGCGGTGGGACGGGACAGGGTGAAGAGCAGTACTTC; CDR3aa: CSGGTGQGEEQYF; abundance: few; j_gene: TRBJ2-7; d_gene: TRBD1; v_gene: TRBV29-1
CDR3nt: TGTGCCAGTAGGGACAGGGGGCCTCAGCCCCAGCATTTT; CDR3aa: CASRDRGPQPQHF; abundance: NA; j_gene: TRBJ1-5; d_gene: TRBD1; v_gene: TRBV2
CDR3nt: TGTGCCAGCAGCGTAGACCTAGATGGCTACACTGGCGACACCTTC; CDR3aa: CASSVDLDGYTGDTF; abundance: once; j_gene: TRBJ1-2; d_gene: NA; v_gene: TRBV14
CDR3nt: TGTGCCAGCAGCTTCAGGGACGTGCGGCAGAATTCAACGCAGTATTTT; CDR3aa: CASSFRDVRQNSTQYF; abundance: NA; j_gene: TRBJ2-3; d_gene: NA; v_gene: TRBV7-9
CDR3nt: TGTGCCAGCAGCTTAGTGACATATCCGGGGGAGACCCAGTACTTC; CDR3aa: CASSLVTYPGETQYF; abundance: NA; j_gene: TRBJ2-5; d_gene: NA; v_gene: TRBV11-2
CDR3nt: TGTGCCAGCAGGGAAGGAGAGGGAGATCAGTACCAGCAGTTT; CDR3aa: CASREGEGDQYQQF; abundance: NA; j_gene: TRBJ1-5; d_gene: NA; v_gene: TRBV7-4
CDR3nt: TGTGCCACCAGTGGTAAGGAACAGGACTACCAGGAGCAGTTCTTC; CDR3aa: CATSGKEQDYQEQFF; abundance: NA; j_gene: TRBJ2-1; d_gene: NA; v_gene: TRBV10-3
CDR3nt: TGTGCCAGCGGACCGGGACAGTCGGTTTCACCCCTCCACTTT; CDR3aa: CASGPGQSVSPLHF; abundance: NA; j_gene: TRBJ1-6; d_gene: TRBD1; v_gene: TRBV7-9
CDR3nt: TGCAGCGTTATGGATGGGGATTCACCCCTCCACTTT; CDR3aa: CSVMDGDSPLHF; abundance: few; j_gene: TRBJ1-6; d_gene: NA; v_gene: TRBV29-1
CDR3nt: TGTGCCAGTAGTATCGACAGCTCTGGTGCCAACGTCCTGAATTTC; CDR3aa: CASSIDSSGANVLNF; abundance: NA; j_gene: TRBJ2-6; d_gene: NA; v_gene: TRBV19
CDR3nt: TGTGCCAGCAGCTTACCTGGGTACTATGGAGATACCTTC; CDR3aa: CASSLPGYYGDTF; abundance: NA; j_gene: TRBJ1-2; d_gene: NA; v_gene: TRBV9
CDR3nt: TGTGCCAGCAGCTTAGCGGGTGCCGAGACCCAGTACTTCTTT; CDR3aa: CASSLAGAETQYFF; abundance: NA; j_gene: TRBJ1-3; d_gene: NA; v_gene: TRBV7-9
CDR3nt: TGCAGTGCTACCAAGACGGACACGAACACTGAAGCTTTCTTT; CDR3aa: CSATKTDTNTEAFF; abundance: many; j_gene: TRBJ1-1; d_gene: NA; v_gene: TRBV20-1
CDR3nt: TGTGCCAGCAACCGATCCCTCGAGAATGAGCAGTTCTTC; CDR3aa: CASNRSLENEQFF; abundance: NA; j_gene: TRBJ2-1; d_gene: NA; v_gene: TRBV11-1
CDR3nt: TGTGCCAGCAGCCGGAGACAGGGAGGCTCTGGAAACAAGACCCAGTACTTC; CDR3aa: CASSRRQGGSGNKTQYF; abundance: NA; j_gene: TRBJ2-5; d_gene: NA; v_gene: TRBV9
CDR3nt: TGTGCCAGCAGCCCTACCCCACTAGTTCGGAATGAGCAGTTCTTC; CDR3aa: CASSPTPLVRNEQFF; abundance: NA; j_gene: TRBJ2-1; d_gene: NA; v_gene: TRBV11-3
CDR3nt: TGTGCCAGCAGCTTAAATTGGCAGGGTGGCGACGAGCAGTACTTC; CDR3aa: CASSLNWQGGDEQYF; abundance: NA; j_gene: TRBJ2-7; d_gene: NA; v_gene: TRBV7-2
CDR3nt: TGCAGTGCTAGGGAGGGGGGGGTCGGCTTAGAAGCTTTCTTT; CDR3aa: CSAREGGVGLEAFF; abundance: few; j_gene: TRBJ1-1; d_gene: NA; v_gene: TRBV20-1
CDR3nt: TGCAGTGCTCGCGCACGGGAGAACTATGGGCAGTTCTTC; CDR3aa: CSARARENYGQFF; abundance: NA; j_gene: TRBJ2-1; d_gene: NA; v_gene: TRBV20-1
CDR3nt: TGTGCCAGCAGTGAGTACAGGATGAACGATAAGCAGTACTTT; CDR3aa: CASSEYRMNDKQYF; abundance: once; j_gene: TRBJ2-7; d_gene: NA; v_gene: TRBV2
CDR3nt: TGTGCCAGCAGCACCGGTACGAGCACAGATACGCAGCAGTATTTT; CDR3aa: CASSTGTSTDTQQYF; abundance: NA; j_gene: TRBJ2-3; d_gene: NA; v_gene: TRBV7-2
CDR3nt: TGTGCCAGCAGCCTAACGCCGGGAACATCAGGGTACAATGAGCAGTTCTTC; CDR3aa: CASSLTPGTSGYNEQFF; abundance: NA; j_gene: TRBJ2-1; d_gene: NA; v_gene: TRBV28
CDR3nt: TGTGCCAGCAGCTTATTCCCCTACGGGGGAAAGAGCTCTGGAAACACCATATATTTT; CDR3aa: CASSLFPYGGKSSGNTIYF; abundance: few; j_gene: TRBJ1-3; d_gene: NA; v_gene: TRBV7-3
CDR3nt: TGTGCCAGCAGCTTAGGAGGGCGGGCGGGGGGGCAAATTCAGCAGTACTTC; CDR3aa: CASSLGGRAGGQIQQYF; abundance: NA; j_gene: TRBJ2-7; d_gene: TRBD2; v_gene: TRBV11-1
CDR3nt: TGTGCCAGCACCAATAGTGAGGCGGGGGGTGGCTACACCATATATTTT; CDR3aa: CASTNSEAGGGYTIYF; abundance: NA; j_gene: TRBJ1-3; d_gene: NA; v_gene: TRBV7-8
CDR3nt: TGCAGCGCAATGACAGGGGTCTCTGGGGCCAACGTCCTGACTTTC; CDR3aa: CSAMTGVSGANVLTF; abundance: many; j_gene: TRBJ2-6; d_gene: TRBD1; v_gene: TRBV29-1
CDR3nt: TGTGCCACCAGTACTCAAACAATAACAGGTACCGAAGCTAACTATGGCTACACCTTC; CDR3aa: CATSTQTITGTEANYGYTF; abundance: NA; j_gene: TRBJ1-2; d_gene: NA; v_gene: TRBV24-1
CDR3nt: TGCAGTGCTAGAGCGGGACAGGGAAAGGGAAGCAATCAGCCCCAGCATTTT; CDR3aa: CSARAGQGKGSNQPQHF; abundance: NA; j_gene: TRBJ1-5; d_gene: TRBD1; v_gene: TRBV20-1
CDR3nt: TGCGCCGCTGCACAGGGGGTGGACAATGAGCAGTTCTTC; CDR3aa: CAAAQGVDNEQFF; abundance: NA; j_gene: TRBJ2-1; d_gene: TRBD1; v_gene: TRBV29-1
CDR3nt: TGCAGGATCGGGGGGACGATAAACTATGGCTACACCTTC; CDR3aa: CRIGGTINYGYTF; abundance: NA; j_gene: TRBJ1-2; d_gene: NA; v_gene: TRBV29-1
CDR3nt: TGTGCCAGCAGTAGAGCTAGCGGGGGGGCCGTAGATACGCAGTATTTT; CDR3aa: CASSRASGGAVDTQYF; abundance: few; j_gene: TRBJ2-3; d_gene: TRBD2; v_gene: TRBV6-1
CDR3nt: TGTGCCAGCAGCCGACAGGGAATATCCTACGAGCAGTACTTC; CDR3aa: CASSRQGISYEQYF; abundance: NA; j_gene: TRBJ2-7; d_gene: TRBD1; v_gene: TRBV7-2
CDR3nt: TGTGCCAGCAGCCCGACCACAAGGGGCAATGAGCAGTTCTTC; CDR3aa: CASSPTTRGNEQFF; abundance: many; j_gene: TRBJ2-1; d_gene: NA; v_gene: TRBV9
CDR3nt: TGTGCCAGCAGCCAGGGGGAAGAAAATGAGCAGTTCTTC; CDR3aa: CASSQGEENEQFF; abundance: NA; j_gene: TRBJ2-1; d_gene: TRBD1; v_gene: TRBV6-2/TRBV6-3
CDR3nt: TGCGCCAGCAGTGACCAGGGGAAAGCTTTCTTT; CDR3aa: CASSDQGKAFF; abundance: few; j_gene: TRBJ1-1; d_gene: NA; v_gene: TRBV10-1
CDR3nt: TGTGCCAGCAGTTTGGGAGGGGGCTATAATTCACCCCTCCACTTT; CDR3aa: CASSLGGGYNSPLHF; abundance: few; j_gene: TRBJ1-6; d_gene: NA; v_gene: TRBV12-3/TRBV12-4
CDR3nt: TGTGCCAGCAGCTTGAGCGGGACACAAGAGACCCAGTACTTC; CDR3aa: CASSLSGTQETQYF; abundance: NA; j_gene: TRBJ2-5; d_gene: NA; v_gene: TRBV9
CDR3nt: TGTGCCAGCAGCTTGTTCATTAAGCCCCCCTACGAGCAGTACTTC; CDR3aa: CASSLFIKPPYEQYF; abundance: many; j_gene: TRBJ2-7; d_gene: NA; v_gene: TRBV5-8
CDR3nt: TGTGCCAGCAGTTACTCTCGGGACGGCACCTACGAGCAGTACTTC; CDR3aa: CASSYSRDGTYEQYF; abundance: many; j_gene: TRBJ2-7; d_gene: NA; v_gene: TRBV6-5
CDR3nt: TGCGCCAGCAGCCCCTGGGGGGCTAATGAAAAACTGTTTTTT; CDR3aa: CASSPWGANEKLFF; abundance: many; j_gene: TRBJ1-4; d_gene: NA; v_gene: TRBV5-1
CDR3nt: TGTGCCAGCAGCTGGGACAGGGAAGGCTCTGGGGCCACCCAGCATTTT; CDR3aa: CASSWDREGSGATQHF; abundance: NA; j_gene: TRBJ1-5; d_gene: TRBD1; v_gene: TRBV9
CDR3nt: TGTGCCAGCAGCTTAGACGCTAGCGGGGGGTCAGATACGCAGTATTTT; CDR3aa: CASSLDASGGSDTQYF; abundance: NA; j_gene: TRBJ2-3; d_gene: TRBD2; v_gene: TRBV7-6
CDR3nt: TGTGCCAGCAGCTCGGACAGAGCTGGGGCCAACGTCCAGACTTTC; CDR3aa: CASSSDRAGANVQTF; abundance: NA; j_gene: TRBJ2-6; d_gene: NA; v_gene: TRBV7-8
CDR3nt: TGTGCCAGCAGCTTACAGGGGAAGGGGGAGCTGTTTTTT; CDR3aa: CASSLQGKGELFF; abundance: NA; j_gene: TRBJ2-2; d_gene: NA; v_gene: TRBV7-9